This T cell receptor (beta chain) was observed in a study of beta chain features in type 1 diabetes. Study-level points and caveats: A pattern of fewer insertions and more deletions at VDJ junctions was seen in type 1 diabetes patients. It was among patients, rather than healthy donors, that naive, central memory and Treg TCRB repertoires appeared more similar. HLA effects on TCRB rearrangement stayed unresolved here.

Expressed TCRB transcripts were sequenced because the isolated RNA had all been reverse transcribed beforehand. Sequencing used immunoSEQ multiplex PCR; TCRdb keeps in-frame clones, though not all of them. Here the sample spans about 45,000 clones, under 65% being singletons. About this clone: Its antigen is unidentified.

After removal of 5 bases from V and 0 bases from J, the junction contained 6 bases not matched to a gene. The CDR3 has 16 amino acids. In germline, CDR1 is SGHRS, CDR2 YFSETQ. Input material: Tregs from blood. This chain joins TRBV5-1 and TRBJ2-2; 8 nucleotides match TRBD2. The origin of this receptor is a woman in her late teens or twenties in good health. CDR3 coding DNA: TGCGCCAGCAGGAGACTAGCGAGGGCGAACACCGGGGAGCTGTTTTTT. Encoded protein: CASRRLARANTGELFF.